These 10 T cell receptor beta chains were sequenced from one sample in a study of OX40 agonist ivuxolimab in advanced cancers. Here immunoSEQ multiplex PCR was the method, and the copy in TCRdb shows in-frame clones only, minus some. The sample consists of fewer than 80,000 clones, roughly 80% of them appearing once. Sequenced material: CD4+ or CD8+ T cells sorted from blood, taken in a trial of the OX40 agonist ivuxolimab. The receptors were gathered from an adult with an advanced solid tumor such as melanoma, head and neck, liver or kidney cancer.

The chain employs TRBV15 and TRBJ1-1; D uncertain. The CDR3 runs to 14 residues. Germline assignment: CDR1 LNHNV and CDR2 YYDKDF (reference sequence). V was pared by 0 bases and J by 6 bases, with 11 bases between. CDR3 DNA sequence: TGTGCCACCAGCAGAGATGCGAATTCCCCTGAAGCTTTCTTT. This translates into CATSRDANSPEAFF.

The chain employs TRBV5-8 and TRBJ2-6, with D possibly being TRBD1 (5 bases). Trimming took off 4 bases at V and 8 bases at J, with 19 bases between the two ends. CDR1 is SGHTS and CDR2 is YDEGEE in the germline V gene. The CDR3 runs 16 residues. CDR3 DNA sequence: TGTGCCAGCAGCGACGAGTCAGGGTTCCAAACCAACGTCCTGACTTTC. Its translation is CASSDESGFQTNVLTF. Filled out from reference TRBV5-8 and TRBJ2-6, the complete variable domain reads EAGVTQSPTHLIKTRGQQATLRCSPISGHTSVYWYQQALGLGLQFLLWYDEGEERNRGNFPPRFSGRQFPNYSSELNVNALELEDSALYLCASSDESGFQTNVLTFGAGSRLTVL.

J is TRBJ1-1 and V is TRBV9, with D possibly TRBD1 on 6 matching bases. Trimming removed 0 bases at V and 5 bases at J, with 11 bases between. CDR3 length: 14 residues. CDR1 and CDR2 (germline): SGDLS, YYNGEE. This CDR3 reads CASSVALRGTEAFF. The CDR3 DNA reads as TGTGCCAGCAGCGTAGCTTTAAGGGGGACTGAAGCTTTCTTT. The complete variable domain, with remaining parts taken from reference TRBV9 and TRBJ1-1, reads DSGVTQTPKHLITATGQRVTLRCSPRSGDLSVYWYQQSLDQGLQFLIQYYNGEERAKGNILERFSAQQFPDLHSELNLSSLELGDSALYFCASSVALRGTEAFFGQGTRLTVV.

In its sample, this clone was seen a few times. The rearrangement uses TRBV2 and TRBJ1-1; D unclear. Trimming took 6 bases from V and 0 from J, leaving 11 bases between them. Looked up from germline, CDR1 is SNHLY and CDR2 is FYNNEI. The CDR3 extends over 14 amino acids. CDR3 nucleotide sequence: TGTGCCAGCAGCTTCGACCCCATGAACACTGAAGCTTTCTTT. Protein product: CASSFDPMNTEAFF.

This chain uses TRBV10-3 with TRBJ1-3; TRBD1 matches at 12 bases. Per the germline V gene, CDR1 is ENHRY and CDR2 is SYGVKD. V was clipped by 4 bases and J by 4 bases; unmatched bases: 2. This CDR3 region has 15 residues. CDR3 DNA sequence: TGTGCCATCAGTGGGGGACAGGGGGCAGGAAACACCATATATTTT. Translating it yields CAISGGQGAGNTIYF.

The genes are TRBV5-1 and TRBJ2-3, with D possibly being TRBD2 (7 bases). This CDR3 has 18 residues. Germline assignment: CDR1 SGHRS and CDR2 YFSETQ. Trimming shortened V by 0 bases and J by 2 bases, and 19 bases separated the two germline ends. The CDR3 bases are TGCGCCAGCAGCTTGGCGGCGGGGGCGGGACACGACACAGATACGCAGTATTTT. Amino acids: CASSLAAGAGHDTDTQYF.

The table lists this clone with a few counts. J is TRBJ2-1 and V is TRBV5-1, with D perhaps TRBD1 or TRBD2 (5 bases each). V was pared by 0 bases and J by 2 bases, with 15 bases between. This CDR3 comprises 17 residues. The germline CDR1 and CDR2 sequences are SGHRS and YFSETQ. Here the CDR3 DNA reads TGCGCCAGCAGCTTGGAATCTGGGACCGGCACCTACAATGAGCAGTTCTTC. Protein: CASSLESGTGTYNEQFF.

V is TRBV5-6 and J is TRBJ2-3; maybe TRBD1 (6 bases). CDR1 and CDR2 (germline): SGHDT, YYEEEE. The CDR3 spans 15 residues. V was cut by 4 bases and J by 1 base, with 13 bases left in between. CDR3 sequence reads: CASSPRGWGTDTQYF. DNA of the CDR3: TGTGCCAGCAGCCCAAGGGGGTGGGGCACAGATACGCAGTATTTT.

This chain joins TRBV7-9 and TRBJ1-1, with 10 bases identical to TRBD1. The CDR3 is 14 amino acids. Per the germline V gene, CDR1 is SEHNR and CDR2 is FQNEAQ (reference sequence). With 5 bases clipped from V and 7 bases from J, the junction kept 7 bases outside the gene matches. The CDR3 DNA follows: TGTGCCAGCAGCCAAGGACAGGGGGTAGGTGAAGCTTTCTTT. Translated, it gives CASSQGQGVGEAFF.

The rearrangement joins TRBV5-6 to TRBJ2-7; 7 bases align to TRBD2. The V gene end was trimmed by 3 bases and the J gene end by 4 bases; junction bases not matched to a gene: 13. The germline V gene has CDR1 SGHDT and CDR2 YYEEEE. The length of the CDR3 is 16 residues. The CDR3 spells CASSYFGGGSSYEQYF. The CDR3 nucleotides are TGTGCCAGCAGCTATTTTGGGGGAGGGTCCAGTTACGAGCAGTACTTC.